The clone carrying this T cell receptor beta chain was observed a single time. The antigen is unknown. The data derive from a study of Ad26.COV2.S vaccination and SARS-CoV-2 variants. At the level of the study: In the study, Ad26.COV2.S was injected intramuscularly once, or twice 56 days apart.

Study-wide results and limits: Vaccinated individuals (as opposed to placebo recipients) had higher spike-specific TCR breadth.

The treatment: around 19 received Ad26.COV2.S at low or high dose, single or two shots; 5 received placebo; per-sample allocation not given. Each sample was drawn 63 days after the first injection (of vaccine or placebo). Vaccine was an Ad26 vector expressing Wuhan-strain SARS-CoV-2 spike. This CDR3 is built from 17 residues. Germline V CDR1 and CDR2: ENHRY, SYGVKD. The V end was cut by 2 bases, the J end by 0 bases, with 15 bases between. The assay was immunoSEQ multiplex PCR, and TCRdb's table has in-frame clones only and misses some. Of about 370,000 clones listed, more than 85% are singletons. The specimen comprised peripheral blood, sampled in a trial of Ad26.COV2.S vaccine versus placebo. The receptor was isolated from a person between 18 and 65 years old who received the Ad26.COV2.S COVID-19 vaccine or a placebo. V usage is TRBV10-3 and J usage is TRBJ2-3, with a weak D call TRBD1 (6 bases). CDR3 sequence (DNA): TGTGCCATCAGTGAGGGTGACAGGTTCGCTAGCACAGATACGCAGTATTTT. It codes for CAISEGDRFASTDTQYF.